A selection of T cell receptor beta chains follows, all from one sample in a study of cytomegalovirus exposure and HLA in healthy donors. Only in-frame clones appear in the TCRdb table, and some are missing; sequencing was by immunoSEQ multiplex PCR. The table shows 150,000 or so clones, with 80% occurring only once. What was sequenced was PBMCs. The receptors were gathered from a woman between 45 and 60 years old in good health and CMV-seropositive. CDR3s include the opening cysteine and the closing phenylalanine or tryptophan. Fields, in order: V gene, clone size, J gene, D gene, CDR3 protein, CDR3 DNA. A D gene is named only where the DNA matches it firmly. Clone size is given for some rows only: seen once, a few or many times, or a class if the clone is expanded.

TRBV5-1	-	TRBJ1-1	-	CASSLDLVANTEAFF	TGCGCCAGCAGCTTGGATCTCGTGGCCAACACTGAAGCTTTCTTT
TRBV7-6	-	TRBJ1-5	TRBD1	CASSSSRGPNSNQPQHF	TGTGCCAGCAGCTCCTCCAGGGGGCCAAATAGCAATCAGCCCCAGCATTTT
TRBV2	-	TRBJ2-5	TRBD1	CASSEGTGGTETQYF	TGTGCCAGCAGTGAAGGGACAGGGGGCACAGAGACCCAGTACTTC
TRBV7-9	-	TRBJ1-1	-	CASSPQTVNTEAFF	TGTGCCAGCAGCCCTCAAACAGTGAACACTGAAGCTTTCTTT
TRBV21-1	-	TRBJ1-4	-	CASSKDAQAWEKLFF	TGTGCCAGCAGCAAAGATGCCCAGGCTTGGGAAAAACTGTTTTTT
TRBV6-5	-	TRBJ1-1	-	CASIKNGIKAFF	TGTGCCAGCATTAAAAACGGGATAAAAGCTTTCTTT
TRBV11-1	-	TRBJ2-5	-	CASSYLPGAAETQYF	TGTGCCAGCAGCTACCTCCCGGGAGCAGCGGAGACCCAGTACTTC
TRBV7-3	-	TRBJ1-6	TRBD1	CASSPTGVGSPLHF	TGTGCCAGCAGCCCAACAGGGGTAGGGTCACCCCTCCACTTT
TRBV21-1	once	TRBJ2-7	-	CASSKEAGGWYEQYF	TGTGCCAGCAGCAAAGAGGCGGGAGGTTGGTACGAGCAGTACTTC
TRBV5-1	-	TRBJ2-2	-	CANSPGSSSAGELFF	TGCGCCAACAGCCCAGGGTCCTCTAGCGCCGGGGAGCTGTTTTTT
TRBV2	-	TRBJ1-3	-	CASSGREGAGNTIYF	TGTGCCAGCAGTGGCCGGGAGGGAGCTGGAAACACCATATATTTT
TRBV4-2	-	TRBJ1-1	TRBD1	CASSLAGQVGTEAFF	TGTGCCAGCAGCTTGGCGGGACAGGTCGGGACTGAAGCTTTCTTT
TRBV6-6	-	TRBJ2-1	TRBD1	CASSYTDRGYNEQFF	TGTGCCAGCAGTTACACGGACAGGGGCTACAATGAGCAGTTCTTC
TRBV7-2	-	TRBJ1-2	-	CASSSPPIGGNGYTF	TGTGCCAGCAGCTCTCCCCCTATTGGGGGGAACGGCTACACCTTC
TRBV29-1	-	TRBJ2-3	TRBD2	CSAAGGATDTQYF	TGCAGCGCCGCCGGGGGGGCCACAGATACGCAGTATTTT
TRBV5-4	once	TRBJ2-5	-	CASSLIMKGRETQYF	TGTGCCAGCAGCCTCATTATGAAGGGGAGGGAGACCCAGTACTTC
TRBV6-1	few	TRBJ2-3	-	CASPGFQGGGDTQYF	TGTGCCAGCCCAGGGTTCCAAGGGGGGGGAGATACGCAGTATTTT
TRBV10-3	-	TRBJ2-1	TRBD2	CAISETSGFYNEQFF	TGTGCCATCAGTGAGACTAGCGGGTTCTACAATGAGCAGTTCTTC
TRBV19	once	TRBJ2-7	TRBD2	CASSIVGTSGGIYEQYF	TGTGCCAGTAGTATAGTCGGGACTAGCGGAGGTATCTACGAGCAGTACTTC
TRBV9	-	TRBJ1-5	-	CASSVGGTNQPQHF	TGTGCCAGCAGCGTAGGGGGGACTAATCAGCCCCAGCATTTT
TRBV5-1	-	TRBJ2-1	TRBD1	CASSWDRNNEQFF	TGCGCCAGCAGCTGGGACAGGAACAATGAGCAGTTCTTC
TRBV19	-	TRBJ1-4	TRBD1	CASSMGTGNNEKLFF	TGTGCCAGTAGTATGGGGACAGGGAATAATGAAAAACTGTTTTTT
TRBV28	-	TRBJ1-1	-	CASTKDRTEAFF	TGTGCCAGCACCAAGGACAGAACCGAAGCTTTCTTT
TRBV5-4	-	TRBJ2-5	TRBD1	CASSLEGARETQYF	TGTGCCAGCAGCTTGGAGGGGGCGAGAGAGACCCAGTACTTC
TRBV19	-	TRBJ2-1	-	CASSPQLNSGEQFF	TGTGCCAGTAGTCCTCAATTGAATTCGGGTGAGCAGTTCTTC
TRBV18	-	TRBJ1-2	-	CASSPTGVDGYTF	TGTGCCAGCTCACCAACAGGTGTCGATGGCTACACCTTC
TRBV9	-	TRBJ2-1	TRBD2	CASSPSGGLAGPEQFF	TGTGCCAGCAGCCCTTCTGGGGGACTAGCGGGACCTGAGCAGTTCTTC
TRBV6-6	-	TRBJ2-7	-	CASSLYLVEQYF	TGTGCCAGCAGCCTCTATTTGGTCGAGCAGTACTTC
TRBV4-2	-	TRBJ2-1	-	CASSQDLDGGRRFF	TGTGCCAGCAGCCAAGATCTGGACGGGGGAAGGAGGTTCTTC
TRBV19	-	TRBJ1-1	TRBD1	CASSQNRGSEAFF	TGTGCCAGTAGCCAAAACAGGGGGAGTGAAGCTTTCTTT
TRBV7-9	once	TRBJ1-1	-	CASSLDTEAFF	TGTGCCAGCAGCCTCGACACTGAAGCTTTCTTT
TRBV7-3	-	TRBJ1-5	-	CASSSRQLNQPQHF	TGTGCCAGCAGCTCCAGACAGCTCAATCAGCCCCAGCATTTT
TRBV7-2	-	TRBJ2-4	-	CASSLAGGRILNIQYF	TGTGCCAGCAGCTTAGCGGGGGGACGGATTCTTAACATTCAGTACTTC
TRBV11-3	-	TRBJ2-5	TRBD1	CASSTGTGGEETQYF	TGTGCCAGCAGCACCGGGACAGGGGGGGAAGAGACCCAGTACTTC
TRBV27	-	TRBJ2-6	TRBD2	CASSLSFLAGVQGGANVLTF	TGTGCCAGCAGTTTATCGTTTCTAGCGGGAGTTCAGGGTGGGGCCAACGTCCTGACTTTC
TRBV11-3	-	TRBJ2-2	TRBD2	CASSLGGGTGELFF	TGTGCCAGCAGCTTAGGGGGGGGCACCGGGGAGCTGTTTTTT
TRBV5-4	-	TRBJ1-1	-	CASSLDGGNTEAFF	TGTGCCAGCAGCTTGGACGGCGGGAACACTGAAGCTTTCTTT
TRBV7-2	-	TRBJ2-3	-	CASSSYQRGSTDTQYF	TGTGCCAGCAGTTCTTACCAACGGGGGAGCACAGATACGCAGTATTTT
TRBV10-3	-	TRBJ1-2	-	CAISESEGYTF	TGTGCCATCAGTGAGTCGGAGGGCTACACCTTC
TRBV11-3	few	TRBJ2-7	TRBD1	CASSSTGMGIEEQYF	TGTGCCAGCAGTTCGACAGGGATGGGGATCGAGGAGCAGTACTTC
TRBV18	-	TRBJ2-7	TRBD2	CASSPGTSGGADEQYF	TGTGCCAGCTCACCCGGAACTAGCGGGGGGGCCGACGAGCAGTACTTC
TRBV27	-	TRBJ2-5	-	CASSSLQGVGETQYF	TGTGCCAGCAGTTCCCTACAGGGAGTTGGGGAGACCCAGTACTTC
TRBV5-1	-	TRBJ2-7	TRBD1	CASSPQGDPYEQYF	TGCGCCAGCAGCCCCCAGGGGGACCCCTACGAGCAGTACTTC
TRBV4-2	-	TRBJ1-5	-	CASSQDRAAMRPQHF	TGTGCCAGCAGCCAAGACAGGGCTGCTATGCGGCCCCAGCATTTT
TRBV7-8	-	TRBJ2-7	TRBD1	CASSLLTGTYEQYF	TGTGCCAGCAGCTTATTGACAGGGACCTACGAGCAGTACTTC
TRBV27	-	TRBJ1-1	TRBD1	CASSALGTGGPNTEAFF	TGTGCCAGCAGTGCCCTTGGGACAGGGGGCCCGAACACTGAAGCTTTCTTT
TRBV2	-	TRBJ2-5	-	CASSEGWRETQYF	TGTGCCAGCAGTGAAGGGTGGAGGGAGACCCAGTACTTC
TRBV2	-	TRBJ1-5	-	CASSELGQGDQPQHF	TGTGCCAGCAGTGAATTGGGGCAGGGCGATCAGCCCCAGCATTTT
TRBV5-4	-	TRBJ1-2	TRBD1	CASTTGTGVNNYGYTF	TGTGCCAGCACAACCGGGACAGGGGTAAATAACTATGGCTACACCTTC